These 10 T cell receptor beta chains were all obtained from the same sample, sequenced in a study of early T cells in non-severe SARS-CoV-2 infection. TCRdb re-analysed the 5' RACE reads in MiXCR, keeping a single row per CDR3 protein. The profile shows about 90,000 distinct CDR3 sequences, approximately 15% of them singletons. The source material was whole blood. All receptors come from an adult who was a healthcare worker with PCR-confirmed SARS-CoV-2 infection or an uninfected control (not recorded which).

This rearrangement joins TRBV20-1 to TRBJ2-2, with TRBD1 matching over 8 bases. This CDR3 spans 16 amino acids. Germline assignment: CDR1 DFQATT and CDR2 SNEGSKA (reference sequence). J lost 1 base, V lost 0 bases, and 4 bases had no gene match. The CDR3 is CSARDPGTGNTGELFF. The CDR3 DNA reads TGCAGTGCTAGAGATCCGGGGACAGGGAACACCGGGGAGCTGTTTTTT.

This clonotype was recorded many times. V usage is TRBV18 and J usage is TRBJ1-5, with D uncertain. V was pared by 2 bases and J by 7 bases, with 9 bases between. This CDR3 has 13 residues. In germline, CDR1 is KGHSH, CDR2 LQKENI. The CDR3 spells CASSPGLEQPQHF. DNA for the CDR3: TGTGCCAGCTCACCAGGGCTGGAGCAGCCCCAGCATTTT.

The chain joins TRBV5-5 to TRBJ1-6, with TRBD1 as a possible D gene (5 bases). CDR3 size: 16 residues. Germline CDR1 reads SGHKS; CDR2 reads YYEKEE (reference sequence). V was pared by 4 bases and J by 7 bases, with 18 bases between. CDR3 region: CASSPAGPKENSPLHF. The CDR3 DNA is TGTGCCAGCAGCCCAGCGGGACCGAAGGAAAATTCACCCCTCCACTTT.

The chain recombines TRBV27 with TRBJ2-7; the D gene is possibly TRBD2 (5 bases). Germline V CDR1 and CDR2: MNHEY, SMNVEV (reference sequence). V was shortened by 2 bases and J by 1 base, with 12 bases between the two germline ends. This CDR3 comprises 15 residues. The CDR3 nucleotides read TGTGCCAGCAGTTTAGGGTCCGGGGAATCCTACGAGCAGTACTTC. Amino acids: CASSLGSGESYEQYF.

This clonotype has ten or more counts. The chain is built from TRBV5-1 and TRBJ1-2, with D unresolved. CDR3 length: 15 residues. Germline V gene sequence: CDR1 SGHRS, CDR2 YFSETQ. Trimming cost V 0 bases and J 2 bases, with 11 bases left between them. The CDR3 region is CASSLGSRTNYGYTF. CDR3 coding DNA: TGCGCCAGCAGCTTGGGGTCCAGGACCAACTATGGCTACACCTTC.

This clonotype was counted a few times. The chain uses TRBV6-5 and TRBJ2-7; 8 bases map to TRBD1. The CDR3 runs 14 residues. V dropped 2 bases and J dropped 5; count of bases not matched to a gene: 5. Germline V gene sequence: CDR1 MNHEY, CDR2 SVGAGI. The chain's CDR3 is CASSYGTGQNEQYF. The CDR3 DNA is TGTGCCAGCAGTTACGGGACAGGCCAGAACGAGCAGTACTTC.

CDR3: CASSPGRGFGEAFF. For the CDR3, the DNA is TGTGCCAGCAGCCCCGGGAGGGGTTTCGGTGAAGCTTTCTTT. V and J are TRBV7-6 and TRBJ1-1, with D perhaps matching TRBD1 (5 bases). The V and J ends lost 5 bases and 7 bases respectively, with 17 bases between them. CDR3 length: 14 amino acids. From germline, CDR1 is SGHVS and CDR2 FNYEAQ.

This clonotype was seen more than once but under ten times. J is TRBJ2-3 and V is TRBV19; 7 bases align to TRBD2. Germline CDR1 reads LNHDA; CDR2 reads SQIVND (reference sequence). After removal of 0 bases from V and 8 bases from J, the junction contained 14 bases not matched to a gene. This CDR3 has 17 amino acids. The CDR3 bases are TGTGCCAGTAGTATAGATTTAGGCGGGAGTCTTGTTGGTACGCAGTATTTT. It translates to CASSIDLGGSLVGTQYF.

The chain links TRBV5-1 to TRBJ2-1, with TRBD1 as a possible D gene (5 bases). CDR3 size: 13 residues. The germline gives CDR1 SGHRS, CDR2 YFSETQ. Trimming took off 2 bases at V and 8 bases at J, with 11 bases between the two ends. DNA for the CDR3: TGCGCCAGCAGCTTTAGTACCAGGGATGAGCAGTTCTTC. Protein sequence: CASSFSTRDEQFF.

The table lists this clonotype with a few counts. This chain connects TRBV3-1 to TRBJ1-1, with D tentatively TRBD1 (6 bases). The germline gives CDR1 LGHDT, CDR2 YNNKEL (reference sequence). This CDR3 has 17 amino acids. V was pared by 3 bases and J by 1 base, with 18 bases between. CDR3 DNA sequence: TGTGCCAGCAGCCAGGATGGGCAGGGGACCGGGAACACTGAAGCTTTCTTT. It yields the protein CASSQDGQGTGNTEAFF.